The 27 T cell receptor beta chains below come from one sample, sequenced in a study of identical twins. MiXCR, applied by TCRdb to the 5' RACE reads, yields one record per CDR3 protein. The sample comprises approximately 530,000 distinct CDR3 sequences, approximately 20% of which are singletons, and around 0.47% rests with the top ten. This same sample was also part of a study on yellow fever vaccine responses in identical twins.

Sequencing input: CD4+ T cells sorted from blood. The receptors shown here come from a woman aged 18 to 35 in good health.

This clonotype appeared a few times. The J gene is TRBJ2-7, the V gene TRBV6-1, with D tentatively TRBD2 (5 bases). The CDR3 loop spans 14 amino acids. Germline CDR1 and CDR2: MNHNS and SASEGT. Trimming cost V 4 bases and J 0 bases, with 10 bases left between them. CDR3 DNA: TGTGCCAGCAGTGGAGGGTCCCTCTCCTACGAGCAGTACGTC. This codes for CASSGGSLSYEQYV.

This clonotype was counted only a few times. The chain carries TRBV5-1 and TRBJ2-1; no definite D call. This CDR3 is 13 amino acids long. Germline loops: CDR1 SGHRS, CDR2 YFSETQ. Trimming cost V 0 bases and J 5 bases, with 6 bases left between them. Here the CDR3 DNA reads TGCGCCAGCAGCTTGGTTCAGGACAATGAGCAGTTCTTC. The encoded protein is CASSLVQDNEQFF.

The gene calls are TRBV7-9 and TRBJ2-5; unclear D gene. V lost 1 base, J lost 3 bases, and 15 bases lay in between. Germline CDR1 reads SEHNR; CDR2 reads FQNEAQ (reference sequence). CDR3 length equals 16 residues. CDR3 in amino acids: CASSLGRQKWEETQYF. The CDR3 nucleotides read TGTGCCAGCAGCTTAGGTCGACAAAAATGGGAAGAGACCCAGTACTTC.

The CDR3 is CSARSTGDTEAFF. CDR3 nucleotide sequence: TGCAGTGCTAGATCGACAGGGGACACTGAAGCTTTCTTT. The rearrangement links TRBV20-1 to TRBJ1-1; TRBD1 agrees at 8 bases. With V trimmed by 2 bases and J by 3 bases, 2 bases remained unmatched. Germline CDR1 DFQATT, CDR2 SNEGSKA (reference sequence). CDR3 length: 13 amino acids.

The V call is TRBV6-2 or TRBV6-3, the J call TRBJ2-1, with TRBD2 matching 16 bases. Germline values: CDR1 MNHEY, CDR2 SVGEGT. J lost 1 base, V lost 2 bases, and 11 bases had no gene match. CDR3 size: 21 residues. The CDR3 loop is CASSYRNPGTSGRGSYNEQFF. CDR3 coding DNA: TGTGCCAGCAGTTACCGAAATCCCGGGACTAGCGGGAGGGGATCCTACAATGAGCAGTTCTTC.

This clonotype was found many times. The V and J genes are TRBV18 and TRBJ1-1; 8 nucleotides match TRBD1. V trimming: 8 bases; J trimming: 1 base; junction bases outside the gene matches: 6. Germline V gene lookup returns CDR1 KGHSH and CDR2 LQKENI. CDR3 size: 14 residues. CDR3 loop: CASSPGTGNTEAFF. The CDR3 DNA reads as TGTGCCAGCAGCCCCGGGACAGGGAACACTGAAGCTTTCTTT.

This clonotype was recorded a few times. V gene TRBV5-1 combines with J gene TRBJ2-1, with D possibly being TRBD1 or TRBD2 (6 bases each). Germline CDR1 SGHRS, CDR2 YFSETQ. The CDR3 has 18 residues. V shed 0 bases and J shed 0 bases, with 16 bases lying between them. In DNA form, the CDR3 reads TGCGCCAGCAGCTTGGCAAAAGGGGGGAGGTCCTCCTACAATGAGCAGTTCTTC. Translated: CASSLAKGGRSSYNEQFF.

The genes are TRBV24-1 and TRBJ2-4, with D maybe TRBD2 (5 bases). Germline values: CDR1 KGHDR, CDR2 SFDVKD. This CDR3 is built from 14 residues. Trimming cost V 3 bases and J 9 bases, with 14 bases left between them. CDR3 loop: CATSDAQEEGIQYF. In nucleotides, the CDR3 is TGTGCCACCAGTGATGCCCAAGAAGAGGGCATTCAGTACTTC.

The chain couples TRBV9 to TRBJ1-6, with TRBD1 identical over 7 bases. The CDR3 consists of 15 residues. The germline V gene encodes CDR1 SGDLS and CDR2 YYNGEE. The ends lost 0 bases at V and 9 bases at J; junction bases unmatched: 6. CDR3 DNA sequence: TGTGCCAGCAGCGTAGGCCAGGGGGTCGCTTCACCCCTCCACTTT. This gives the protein CASSVGQGVASPLHF.

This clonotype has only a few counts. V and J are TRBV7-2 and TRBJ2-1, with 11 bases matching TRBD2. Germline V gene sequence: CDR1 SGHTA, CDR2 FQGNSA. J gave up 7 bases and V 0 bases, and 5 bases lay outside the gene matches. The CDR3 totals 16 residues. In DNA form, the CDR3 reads TGTGCCAGCAGCTTAGCGGGTAGCGGGAGGGGGAATGAGCAGTTCTTC. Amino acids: CASSLAGSGRGNEQFF.

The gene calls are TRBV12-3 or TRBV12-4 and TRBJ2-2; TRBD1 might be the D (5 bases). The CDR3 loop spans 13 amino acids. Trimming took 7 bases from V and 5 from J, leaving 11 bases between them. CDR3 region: CASTGAGTGELFF. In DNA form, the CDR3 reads TGTGCCAGCACCGGCGCAGGGACCGGGGAGCTGTTTTTT.

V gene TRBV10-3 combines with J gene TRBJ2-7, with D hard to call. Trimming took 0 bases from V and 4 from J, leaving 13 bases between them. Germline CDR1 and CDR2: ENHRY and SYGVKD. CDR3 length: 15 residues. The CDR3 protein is CAISESVGLSYEQYV. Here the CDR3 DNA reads TGTGCCATCAGTGAGTCGGTAGGGCTCAGTTACGAGCAGTACGTC.

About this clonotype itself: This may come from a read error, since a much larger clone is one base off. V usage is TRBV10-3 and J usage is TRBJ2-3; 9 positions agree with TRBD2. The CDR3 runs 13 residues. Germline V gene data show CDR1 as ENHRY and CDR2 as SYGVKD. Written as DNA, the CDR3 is TGTGCCACCGCTAGCGGGGACACAGATACGCGGTATTTT. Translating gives CATASGDTDTRYF.

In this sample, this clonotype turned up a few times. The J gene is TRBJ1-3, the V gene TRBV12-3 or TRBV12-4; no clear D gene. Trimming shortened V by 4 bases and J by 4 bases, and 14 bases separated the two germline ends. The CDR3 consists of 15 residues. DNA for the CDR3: TGTGCCAGCAGTTCGAACTTCAGGCCGGGAAACACCATATATTTT. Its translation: CASSSNFRPGNTIYF.

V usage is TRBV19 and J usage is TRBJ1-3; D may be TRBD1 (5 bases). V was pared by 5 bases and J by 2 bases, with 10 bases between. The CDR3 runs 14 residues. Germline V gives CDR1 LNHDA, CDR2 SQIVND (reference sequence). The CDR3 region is CASSGGTAGNTIYF. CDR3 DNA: TGTGCCAGTAGTGGCGGGACGGCTGGAAACACCATATATTTT.

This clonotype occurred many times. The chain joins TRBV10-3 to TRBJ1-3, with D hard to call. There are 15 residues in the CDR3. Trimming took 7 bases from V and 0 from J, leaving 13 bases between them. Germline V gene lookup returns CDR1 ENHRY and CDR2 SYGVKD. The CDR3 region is CAIKPAGFSGNTIYF. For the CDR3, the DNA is TGTGCCATCAAACCCGCCGGGTTCTCTGGAAACACCATATATTTT.

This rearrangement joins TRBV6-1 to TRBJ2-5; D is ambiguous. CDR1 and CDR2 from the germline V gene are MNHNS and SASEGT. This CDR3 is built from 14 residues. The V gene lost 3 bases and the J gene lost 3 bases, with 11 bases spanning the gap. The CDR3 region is CASSESRGKETQYF. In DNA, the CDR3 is TGTGCCAGCAGTGAGTCACGTGGTAAAGAGACCCAGTACTTC.

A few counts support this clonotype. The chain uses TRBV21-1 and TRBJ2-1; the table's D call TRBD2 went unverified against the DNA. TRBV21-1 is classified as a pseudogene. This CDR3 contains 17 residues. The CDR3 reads CASSKKPPGLPGNEQFF. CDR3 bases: TGTGCCAGCAGCAAAAAACCGCCGGGACTTCCAGGTAATGAGCAGTTCTTC.

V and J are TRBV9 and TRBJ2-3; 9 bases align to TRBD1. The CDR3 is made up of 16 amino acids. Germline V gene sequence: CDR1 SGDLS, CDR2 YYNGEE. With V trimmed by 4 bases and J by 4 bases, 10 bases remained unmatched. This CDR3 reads CASSPWDRVEADTQYF. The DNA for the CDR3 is TGTGCCAGCAGCCCATGGGACAGGGTGGAGGCAGATACGCAGTATTTT.

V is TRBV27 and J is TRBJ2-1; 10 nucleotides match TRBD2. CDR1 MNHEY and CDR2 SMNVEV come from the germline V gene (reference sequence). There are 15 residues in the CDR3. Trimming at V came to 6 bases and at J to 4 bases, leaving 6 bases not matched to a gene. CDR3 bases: TGTGCCAGCAGACCCGGGACTAGCGCGTACAATGAGCAGTTCTTC. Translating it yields CASRPGTSAYNEQFF.

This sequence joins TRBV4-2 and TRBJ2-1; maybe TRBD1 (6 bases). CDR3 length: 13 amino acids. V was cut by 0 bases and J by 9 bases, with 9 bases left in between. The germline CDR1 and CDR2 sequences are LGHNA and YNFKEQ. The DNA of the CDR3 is TGTGCCAGCAGCCAAGACAGGGGAATTGAGCAGTTCTTC. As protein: CASSQDRGIEQFF.

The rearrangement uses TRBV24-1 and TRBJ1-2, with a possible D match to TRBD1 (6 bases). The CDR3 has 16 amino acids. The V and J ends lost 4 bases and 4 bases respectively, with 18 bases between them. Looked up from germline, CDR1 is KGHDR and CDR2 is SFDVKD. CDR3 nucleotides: TGTGCCACCAGTGACTTCACCTCAGGGGTGGGCTATGGCTACACCTTC. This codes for CATSDFTSGVGYGYTF.

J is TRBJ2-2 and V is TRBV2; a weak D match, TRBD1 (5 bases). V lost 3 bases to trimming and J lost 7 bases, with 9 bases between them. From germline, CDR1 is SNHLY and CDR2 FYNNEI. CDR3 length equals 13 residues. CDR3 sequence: CASSDAGLGELFF. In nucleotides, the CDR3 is TGTGCCAGCAGTGATGCAGGGCTCGGGGAGCTGTTTTTT.

The CDR3 loop reads CASSQGLGERGLGETQYF. As DNA, the CDR3 is TGCGCCAGCAGCCAAGGCTTAGGAGAGCGGGGGCTGGGGGAGACCCAGTACTTC. The V gene is TRBV4-1, the J gene TRBJ2-5; TRBD2 agrees at 8 bases. J was trimmed by 5 bases and V by 1 base; bases with no gene match: 15. Germline values: CDR1 MGHRA, CDR2 YSYEKL. The CDR3 has 18 residues.

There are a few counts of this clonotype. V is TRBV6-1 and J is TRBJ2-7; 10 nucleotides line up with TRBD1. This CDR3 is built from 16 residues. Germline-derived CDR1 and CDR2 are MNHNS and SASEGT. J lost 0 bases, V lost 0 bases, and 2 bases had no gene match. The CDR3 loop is CASSEARTGGSYEQYF. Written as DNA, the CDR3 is TGTGCCAGCAGTGAAGCTAGGACAGGGGGCTCCTACGAGCAGTACTTC.

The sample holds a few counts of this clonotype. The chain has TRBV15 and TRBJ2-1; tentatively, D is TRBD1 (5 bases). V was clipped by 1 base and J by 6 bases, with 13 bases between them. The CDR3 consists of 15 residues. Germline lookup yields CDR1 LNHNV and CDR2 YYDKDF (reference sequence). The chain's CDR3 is CATSRAGSIGNEQFF. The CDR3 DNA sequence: TGTGCCACCAGCAGAGCAGGGTCCATAGGCAATGAGCAGTTCTTC.

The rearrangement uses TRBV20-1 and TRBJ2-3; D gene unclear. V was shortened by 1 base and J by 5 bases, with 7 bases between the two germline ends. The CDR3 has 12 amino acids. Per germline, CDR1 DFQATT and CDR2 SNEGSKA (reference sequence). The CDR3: CSARVLGDTQYF. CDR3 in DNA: TGCAGTGCTAGAGTGTTGGGAGATACGCAGTATTTT.